This T cell receptor (beta chain) came from a study of cytomegalovirus exposure and HLA in healthy donors. Study-wide results and caveats: Presence/absence analyses rested on an assumption that sequencing depth was roughly uniform across donors. Both high specificity and high sensitivity reportedly marked the classifier's diagnosis of cytomegalovirus status. CMV serostatus stood as the only immune exposure information on hand.

Though nominally healthy at sampling, donors likely had unrecorded immune exposures. V was shortened by 9 bases and J by 1 base, with 19 bases between the two germline ends. The germline gives CDR1 WNHNN, CDR2 SYGVQD (reference sequence). The CDR3 is 15 amino acids. Comment on this clone: Its specificity is unknown.

The PCR had 60 Vbeta and 13 Jbeta primers. Clones were read by immunoSEQ multiplex PCR, and TCRdb kept only the in-frame ones, dropping some. This listing includes about 200,000 clones. Material: PBMCs. The chain links TRBV10-1 to TRBJ2-7; tentatively, D is TRBD2 (5 bases). The clonotype comes from a girl aged 2-15 years in good health and CMV-seropositive. In DNA form, the CDR3 reads TGCGCCAGAGAAACGAGGGAGTACAGTTCCTACGAGCAGTACTTC. Residues: CARETREYSSYEQYF.